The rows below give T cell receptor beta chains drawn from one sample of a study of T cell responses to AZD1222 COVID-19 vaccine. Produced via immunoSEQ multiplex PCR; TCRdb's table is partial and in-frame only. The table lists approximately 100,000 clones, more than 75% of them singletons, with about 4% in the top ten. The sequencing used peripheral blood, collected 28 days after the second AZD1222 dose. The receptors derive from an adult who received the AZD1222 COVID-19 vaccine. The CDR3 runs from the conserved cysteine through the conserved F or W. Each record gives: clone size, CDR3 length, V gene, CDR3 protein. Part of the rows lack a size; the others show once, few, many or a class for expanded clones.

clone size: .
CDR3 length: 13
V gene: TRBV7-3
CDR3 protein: CASSLDGNQPQHF

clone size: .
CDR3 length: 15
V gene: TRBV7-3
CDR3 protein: CASSLTGFLAGELFF

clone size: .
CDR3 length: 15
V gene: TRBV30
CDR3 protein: CAWSTTGGSGNTIYF

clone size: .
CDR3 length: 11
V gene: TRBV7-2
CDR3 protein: CASSVGVGYTF

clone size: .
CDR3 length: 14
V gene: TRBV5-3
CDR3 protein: CARSWTVLREKLFF

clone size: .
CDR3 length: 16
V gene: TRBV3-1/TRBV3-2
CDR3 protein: CASSQDLGGWYNEQFF

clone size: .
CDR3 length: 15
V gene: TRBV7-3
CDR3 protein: CASSPRLSSYNEQFF

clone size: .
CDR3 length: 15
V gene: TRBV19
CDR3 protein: CASSIRGRLDTEAFF

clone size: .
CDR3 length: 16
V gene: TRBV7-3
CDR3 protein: CASSLNRGATMGEQYF

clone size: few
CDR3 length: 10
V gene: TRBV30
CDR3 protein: CAWSGNTIYF

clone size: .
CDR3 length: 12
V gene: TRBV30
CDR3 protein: CACGQGGTEAFF

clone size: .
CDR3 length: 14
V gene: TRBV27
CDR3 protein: CASASRHRGGEQYF

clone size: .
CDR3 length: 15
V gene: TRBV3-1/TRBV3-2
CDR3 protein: CASSQGSSGANVLTF

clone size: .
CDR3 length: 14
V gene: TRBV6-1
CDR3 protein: CASSEGSPNTEAFF

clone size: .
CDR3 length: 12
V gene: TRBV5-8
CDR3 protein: CASSVSGDTQYF

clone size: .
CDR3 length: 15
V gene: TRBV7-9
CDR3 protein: CASRRGELTAYGYTF

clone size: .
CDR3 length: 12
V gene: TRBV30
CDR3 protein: CAWKGQQETQYF

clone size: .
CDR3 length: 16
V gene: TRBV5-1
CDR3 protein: CASSRGGTSGRDEQYF

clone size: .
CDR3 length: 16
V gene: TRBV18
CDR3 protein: CASSPTQGANTYGYTF

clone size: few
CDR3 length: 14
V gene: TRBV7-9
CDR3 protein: CASSLAWGYSPLHF

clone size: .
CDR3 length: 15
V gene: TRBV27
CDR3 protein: CASSFGLAGGFEQFF

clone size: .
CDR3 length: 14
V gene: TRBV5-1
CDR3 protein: CASSKTGGNTEAFF

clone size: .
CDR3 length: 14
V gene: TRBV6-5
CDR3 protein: CASRNRGRGTEAFF

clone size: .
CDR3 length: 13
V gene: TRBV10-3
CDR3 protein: CAIRPTENEKLFF

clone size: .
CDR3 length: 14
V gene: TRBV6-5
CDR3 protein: CASSSGTENEKLFF

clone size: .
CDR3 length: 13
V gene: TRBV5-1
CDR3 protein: CASSSGTATEAFF

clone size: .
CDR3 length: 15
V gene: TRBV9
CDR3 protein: CASSVVGGRNYGYTF